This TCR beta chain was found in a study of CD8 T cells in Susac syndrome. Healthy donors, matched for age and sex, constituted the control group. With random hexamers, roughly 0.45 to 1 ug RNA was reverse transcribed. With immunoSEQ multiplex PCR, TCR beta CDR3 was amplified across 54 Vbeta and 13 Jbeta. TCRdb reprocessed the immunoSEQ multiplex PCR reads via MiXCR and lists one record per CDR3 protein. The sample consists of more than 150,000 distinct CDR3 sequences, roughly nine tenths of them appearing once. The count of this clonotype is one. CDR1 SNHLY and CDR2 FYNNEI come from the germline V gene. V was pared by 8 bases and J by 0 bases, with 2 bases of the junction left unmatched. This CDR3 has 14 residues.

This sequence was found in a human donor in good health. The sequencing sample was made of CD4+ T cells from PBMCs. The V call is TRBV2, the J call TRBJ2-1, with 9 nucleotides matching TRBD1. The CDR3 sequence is CASADRGSYNEQFF. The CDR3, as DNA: TGTGCCAGCGCGGACAGGGGCTCCTACAATGAGCAGTTCTTC. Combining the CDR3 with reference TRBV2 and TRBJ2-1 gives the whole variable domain EPEVTQTPSHQVTQMGQEVILRCVPISNHLYFYWYRQILGQKVEFLVSFYNNEISEKSEIFDDQFSVERPDGSNFTLKIRSTKLEDSAMYFCASADRGSYNEQFFGPGTRLTVL.